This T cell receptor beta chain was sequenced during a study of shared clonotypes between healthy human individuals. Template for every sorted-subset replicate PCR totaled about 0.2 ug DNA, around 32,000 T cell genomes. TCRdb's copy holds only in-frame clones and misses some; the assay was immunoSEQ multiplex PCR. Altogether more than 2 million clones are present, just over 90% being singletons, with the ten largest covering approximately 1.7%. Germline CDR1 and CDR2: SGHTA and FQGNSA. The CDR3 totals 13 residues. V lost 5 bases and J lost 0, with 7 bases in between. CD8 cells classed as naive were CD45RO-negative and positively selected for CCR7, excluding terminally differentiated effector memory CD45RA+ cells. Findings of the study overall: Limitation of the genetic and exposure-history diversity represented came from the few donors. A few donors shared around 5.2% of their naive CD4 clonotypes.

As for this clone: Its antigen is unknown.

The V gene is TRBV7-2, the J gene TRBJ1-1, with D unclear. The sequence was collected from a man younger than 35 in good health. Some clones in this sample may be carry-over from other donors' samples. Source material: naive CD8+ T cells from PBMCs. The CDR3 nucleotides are TGTGCCAGCAGCCCGGTACTGAACACTGAAGCTTTCTTT. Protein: CASSPVLNTEAFF.